Each of the 19 T cell receptor beta chains below was sequenced from the same sample in a study of immune evolution from preneoplasia to lung adenocarcinoma. TCRdb's table, derived via immunoSEQ multiplex PCR, lists solely in-frame clones and lacks some. The sample carries over 3,500 clones, approximately 88% recorded once. The specimen sequenced was FFPE lung adenocarcinoma in situ tissue. The receptors were sampled from a person aged 55-80 years with lung adenocarcinoma.

V usage is TRBV7-6 and J usage is TRBJ1-5; TRBD1 matches 11 bases. V lost 5 bases to trimming and J lost 0 bases; unmatched junction nucleotides: 6. Looked up from germline, CDR1 is SGHVS and CDR2 is FNYEAQ. The CDR3 extends over 17 amino acids. In DNA form, the CDR3 reads TGTGCCAGCAGCAGTGGACAGGGGGCGTATAGCAATCAGCCCCAGCATTTT. Translating gives CASSSGQGAYSNQPQHF.

The gene calls are TRBV10-3 and TRBJ2-5; 9 bases align to TRBD1. This CDR3 has 14 residues. With 6 bases clipped from V and 2 bases from J, the junction kept 4 bases outside the gene matches. CDR1 and CDR2 from the germline V gene are ENHRY and SYGVKD. The CDR3 is CAIRDRGVQETQYF. The DNA for the CDR3 is TGTGCCATCAGGGACAGGGGAGTTCAAGAGACCCAGTACTTC.

This clone came up once. The rearrangement links TRBV6-6 to TRBJ1-2; D unclear. Per germline, CDR1 MNHNY and CDR2 SVGAGI (reference sequence). The CDR3 totals 15 residues. With 0 bases removed from V and 4 bases from J, the gap between germline ends came to 12 bases. The CDR3 DNA reads as TGTGCCAGCAGTTACTCTTCCCGGCTGAGCTATGGCTACACCTTC. Its protein is CASSYSSRLSYGYTF.

V gene TRBV4-2 combines with J gene TRBJ1-4, with D unresolved. The CDR3 covers 13 residues. Germline CDR1 reads LGHNA; CDR2 reads YNFKEQ. V lost 4 bases and J lost 5, with 8 bases in between. The CDR3 nucleotides are TGTGCCAGCAGCCCGACCCAAAATGAAAAACTGTTTTTT. It is translated as CASSPTQNEKLFF.

The genes are TRBV9 and TRBJ2-2; D call uncertain. This CDR3 has 13 amino acids. V was pared by 3 bases and J by 4 bases, with 7 bases between. Germline V CDR1 and CDR2: SGDLS, YYNGEE. The CDR3 sequence: CASSGHFTGELFF. CDR3 coding DNA: TGTGCCAGCAGCGGACACTTCACCGGGGAGCTGTTTTTT.

The chain has TRBV29-1 and TRBJ1-1, with a weak D call TRBD1 (5 bases). Between the trimmed V and J ends, which lost 6 bases and 2 bases, there was a span of 10 bases. This CDR3 is 12 amino acids long. Germline V gene sequence: CDR1 SQVTM, CDR2 ANQGSEA. This CDR3 reads CSVRGANTEAFF. The CDR3 DNA reads as TGCAGCGTGAGGGGCGCCAACACTGAAGCTTTCTTT.

This clone was seen only a few times. This sequence joins TRBV7-3 and TRBJ2-1; weak D call: TRBD2 (7 bases). This CDR3 spans 16 amino acids. V was pared by 4 bases and J by 0 bases, with 13 bases between. Germline V gene sequence: CDR1 SGHTA, CDR2 FQGTGA. CDR3 protein: CASSSGGGGSYNEQFF. The CDR3 bases are TGTGCCAGCAGCTCCGGGGGAGGGGGCTCCTACAATGAGCAGTTCTTC.

The V gene is TRBV6-5, the J gene TRBJ2-7, with TRBD1 matching 7 bases. The ends lost 5 bases at V and 4 bases at J; junction bases unmatched: 5. The CDR3 covers 13 residues. Per germline, CDR1 MNHEY and CDR2 SVGAGI. CDR3 in DNA: TGTGCCAGCAGTCCTTTGGACAGGTACGAGCAGTACTTC. This codes for CASSPLDRYEQYF.

This sequence joins TRBV6-6 and TRBJ2-7; a possible D gene is TRBD2 (7 bases). Germline CDR1 MNHNY, CDR2 SVGAGI (reference sequence). This CDR3 is 14 amino acids long. V was shortened by 7 bases and J by 1 base, with 14 bases between the two germline ends. The CDR3: CASTEKGGSYEQYF. Written as DNA, the CDR3 is TGTGCCAGCACCGAAAAGGGGGGGTCCTACGAGCAGTACTTC.

This clone was recorded a few times. The chain carries TRBV15 and TRBJ2-5, with 9 bases matching TRBD2. The junction had 7 bases not matched to a gene; V was cut back by 3 bases and J by 2 bases. This CDR3 comprises 16 residues. CDR1 and CDR2 from the germline V gene are LNHNV and YYDKDF (reference sequence). CDR3 nucleotides: TGTGCCACCAGCAGTGATAGCGGGGGCCTACAAGAGACCCAGTACTTC. Its protein is CATSSDSGGLQETQYF.

The chain joins TRBV20-1 to TRBJ1-1; tentatively, D is TRBD1 (5 bases). The germline gives CDR1 DFQATT, CDR2 SNEGSKA (reference sequence). This CDR3 region has 9 residues. The CDR3 spells CNPGGKAFF. For the CDR3, the DNA is TGCAATCCCGGGGGTAAAGCTTTCTTT.

This clone was observed a single time. This rearrangement joins TRBV27 to TRBJ1-2; the match to TRBD1 covers 10 bases. V shed 6 bases, J shed 10 bases, and the junction held 11 bases outside the gene matches. The germline gives CDR1 MNHEY, CDR2 SMNVEV (reference sequence). The CDR3 totals 14 residues. The CDR3 loop reads CASRLGQGSSVYTF. Here the CDR3 DNA reads TGTGCCAGCAGGCTGGGACAGGGGTCCTCGGTCTACACCTTC.

This clone was recorded only once. This chain uses TRBV18 with TRBJ2-1; D is unresolved. With 3 bases removed from V and 2 bases from J, the gap between germline ends came to 5 bases. This CDR3 has 13 amino acids. CDR1 is KGHSH and CDR2 is LQKENI in the germline V gene. The CDR3 coding sequence is TGTGCCAGCTCACCTGTCCCCTACAATGAGCAGTTCTTC. It codes for CASSPVPYNEQFF.

The chain joins TRBV5-1 to TRBJ2-2, with D possibly TRBD1 on 6 matching bases. This CDR3 has 15 amino acids. Germline CDR1 and CDR2: SGHRS and YFSETQ. Trimming cost V 4 bases and J 2 bases, with 12 bases left between them. Written as DNA, the CDR3 is TGCGCCAGCAGCGGTACGGACAGAAACACCGGGGAGCTGTTTTTT. Translation gives CASSGTDRNTGELFF. Filled out from reference TRBV5-1 and TRBJ2-2, the complete variable domain reads KAGVTQTPRYLIKTRGQQVTLSCSPISGHRSVSWYQQTPGQGLQFLFEYFSETQRNKGNFPGRFSGRQFSNSRSEMNVSTLELGDSALYLCASSGTDRNTGELFFGEGSRLTVL.

The chain carries TRBV6-1 and TRBJ2-5, with D tentatively TRBD2 (7 bases). The CDR3 is 12 amino acids. Germline CDR1 reads MNHNS; CDR2 reads SASEGT. V lost 10 bases and J 4 bases, leaving 13 bases between the germline ends. DNA of the CDR3: TGTGCCACCTGGGGGGGCATAGAGACCCAGTACTTC. Translation gives CATWGGIETQYF.

The rearrangement links TRBV5-1 to TRBJ2-2, with 8 bases that match TRBD1. The V segment lost 7 bases and the J segment 3 bases; nucleotides outside the gene matches: 8. CDR3 size: 15 residues. CDR1 is SGHRS and CDR2 is YFSETQ in the germline V gene. CDR3 loop: CASYLDRVDTGELFF. The CDR3 DNA reads as TGCGCCAGCTACTTGGACAGGGTCGACACCGGGGAGCTGTTTTTT.

The chain uses TRBV29-1 and TRBJ1-1; no definite D call. There are 13 residues in the CDR3. Trimming stripped 2 bases from V and 0 bases from J, with 7 bases between. CDR1 is SQVTM, CDR2 ANQGSEA, per germline. CDR3 coding DNA: TGCAGCGTTGAAACCCATATGAACACTGAAGCTTTCTTT. Its translation: CSVETHMNTEAFF.

The V gene is TRBV6-5, the J gene TRBJ2-2; D may be TRBD1 or TRBD2 (5 bases each). V gave up 8 bases and J gave up 4 bases, with 14 bases separating them. The CDR3 spans 14 residues. In germline, CDR1 is MNHEY, CDR2 SVGAGI. As DNA, the CDR3 is TGTGCCAGCCGAGGCAGGGAGTCCACCGGGGAGCTGTTTTTT. Its translation: CASRGRESTGELFF.

The chain combines TRBV28 with TRBJ1-1; D is undetermined. This CDR3 region has 13 residues. Germline V CDR1 and CDR2: MDHEN, SYDVKM. Trimming removed 8 bases at V and 4 bases at J, with 14 bases between. CDR3 protein: CASRTLRTTEAFF. The CDR3 region has the DNA TGTGCCAGCCGAACTTTGCGGACCACTGAAGCTTTCTTT.